Each of the 18 T cell receptor beta chains below was sequenced from the same sample in a study of a mutant IDH1 vaccine in newly diagnosed glioma. Assay used: immunoSEQ multiplex PCR; TCRdb lists only in-frame clones, some missing. Of roughly 51,000 clones listed, roughly 85% were seen once; the top ten hold over 2%. This sample's time point: baseline, week 1 (first vaccination visit). Treatment meaning: pre-vaccination baseline after standard-of-care therapy. This material consisted of PBMCs, taken from a glioma patient treated with radiotherapy, temozolomide or both. The receptors were gathered from a man aged 40-49 years with glioma.

This clone was observed once. This chain joins TRBV5-6 and TRBJ2-1; no definite D call. V was shortened by 0 bases and J by 1 base, with 14 bases between the two germline ends. Germline values: CDR1 SGHDT, CDR2 YYEEEE. The CDR3 has 17 residues. The CDR3 DNA follows: TGTGCCAGCAGCTTGGAGCCAGGCCCTTATTCCTACAATGAGCAGTTCTTC. This sequence encodes CASSLEPGPYSYNEQFF.

The J gene is TRBJ1-1, the V gene TRBV7-2, with D uncertain. Trimming stripped 1 base from V and 1 base from J, with 4 bases between. The germline V gene has CDR1 SGHTA and CDR2 FQGNSA. This CDR3 contains 13 residues. CDR3 region: CASSLGQNTEAFF. Here the CDR3 DNA reads TGTGCCAGCAGCTTAGGGCAGAACACTGAAGCTTTCTTT.

CDR3 DNA: TGCAGCGCCCTAGCTCGGACAGGCAACAATGAGCAGTTCTTC. It translates to CSALARTGNNEQFF. The genes are TRBV29-1 and TRBJ2-1; 7 positions match TRBD1. CDR3 size: 14 residues. Germline assignment: CDR1 SQVTM and CDR2 ANQGSEA. V lost 7 bases and J lost 5; bases outside the gene matches: 11.

The chain uses TRBV29-1 and TRBJ2-3; a possible D gene is TRBD2 (6 bases). Trimming pared 3 bases from V and 4 bases from J, leaving 8 bases between. CDR1 and CDR2 from the germline V gene are SQVTM and ANQGSEA. The CDR3 has 12 residues. CDR3 nucleotide sequence: TGCAGCGTTGAGGTAGCGGCAGATACGCAGTATTTT. It is translated as CSVEVAADTQYF.

This rearrangement joins TRBV28 to TRBJ1-5; unclear D gene. Germline V CDR1 and CDR2: MDHEN, SYDVKM. The V gene lost 5 bases and the J gene lost 6 bases, with 14 bases spanning the gap. CDR3 length equals 14 residues. Written as DNA, the CDR3 is TGTGCCAGCAGTAAATGGCTGGGAAGTCAGCCCCAGCATTTT. As protein: CASSKWLGSQPQHF. Together with reference TRBV28 and TRBJ1-5, the CDR3 gives the full variable domain: DVKVTQSSRYLVKRTGEKVFLECVQDMDHENMFWYRQDPGLGLRLIYFSYDVKMKEKGDIPEGYSVSREKKERFSLILESASTNQTSMYLCASSKWLGSQPQHFGDGTRLSIL.

This chain connects TRBV5-6 to TRBJ2-7; 7 bases are shared with TRBD2. Germline assignment: CDR1 SGHDT and CDR2 YYEEEE. V trimming: 3 bases; J trimming: 3 bases; junction bases outside the gene matches: 9. This CDR3 spans 15 amino acids. CDR3 coding DNA: TGTGCCAGCAGCTCAGAAAAACTAGCGCACTACGAGCAGTACTTC. Translation gives CASSSEKLAHYEQYF. Supplemented by reference TRBV5-6 and TRBJ2-7, the full variable domain reads DAGVTQSPTHLIKTRGQQVTLRCSPKSGHDTVSWYQQALGQGPQFIFQYYEEEERQRGNFPDRFSGHQFPNYSSELNVNALLLGDSALYLCASSSEKLAHYEQYFGPGTRLTVT.

The CDR3 DNA reads as TGTGCCAGTAGTATAGCCGGGTCTTTGAACACTGAAGCTTTCTTT. It is translated as CASSIAGSLNTEAFF. This rearrangement joins TRBV19 to TRBJ1-1; D gene uncertain. CDR3 length: 15 residues. Germline assignment: CDR1 LNHDA and CDR2 SQIVND (reference sequence). V was shortened by 1 base and J by 0 bases, with 9 bases between the two germline ends.

The rearrangement joins TRBV9 to TRBJ1-2; 9 nucleotides line up with TRBD1. Germline V gives CDR1 SGDLS, CDR2 YYNGEE. The junction had 11 bases not matched to a gene; V was cut back by 4 bases and J by 4 bases. The length of the CDR3 is 16 residues. CDR3 amino acids: CASSPSTGTGFYGYTF. The CDR3 nucleotides read TGTGCCAGCAGCCCCAGCACCGGGACAGGGTTCTATGGCTACACCTTC.

This clone came up once. The chain uses TRBV9 and TRBJ2-5; TRBD1 agrees at 10 bases. Germline loops: CDR1 SGDLS, CDR2 YYNGEE. V lost 4 bases, J lost 5 bases, and 8 bases stayed unmatched. This CDR3 is built from 15 residues. DNA of the CDR3: TGTGCCAGCAGCCCTGGACAGGGGGGGTTGGAGACCCAGTACTTC. Translating gives CASSPGQGGLETQYF.

Only one count was recorded for this clone. This chain links TRBV6-6 with TRBJ2-5; unclear D gene. The CDR3 loop spans 11 amino acids. V was clipped by 9 bases and J by 5 bases, with 10 bases between them. Germline CDR1 reads MNHNY; CDR2 reads SVGAGI (reference sequence). The CDR3 loop is CASRVGETQYF. The CDR3, as DNA: TGTGCCAGTAGGGTGGGGGAGACCCAGTACTTC.

This sequence joins TRBV4-3 and TRBJ2-5, with 10 bases matching TRBD2. CDR1 and CDR2 from the germline V gene are LGHNA and YSLEER. V lost 3 bases, J lost 5 bases, and 3 bases stayed unmatched. There are 14 residues in the CDR3. CDR3 loop: CASSHQTSGETQYF. As DNA, the CDR3 is TGCGCCAGCAGCCACCAGACTAGCGGGGAGACCCAGTACTTC.

This clone is a singleton in its sample. V gene TRBV6-4 combines with J gene TRBJ1-2; D is uncertain. V was trimmed by 3 bases and J by 6 bases, leaving 17 bases between them. This CDR3 contains 15 residues. CDR1 is MRHNA, CDR2 SNTAGT, per germline. The CDR3 nucleotides are TGTGCCAGCAGTGAGAAGGGTCTGGGTTTTGATGGCTACACCTTC. Translating gives CASSEKGLGFDGYTF.

This clone was seen just once. The rearrangement uses TRBV7-9 and TRBJ2-3; 7 nucleotides line up with TRBD2. V dropped 4 bases and J dropped 2; count of bases not matched to a gene: 6. The CDR3 contains 15 residues. Germline loops: CDR1 SEHNR, CDR2 FQNEAQ (reference sequence). CDR3 nucleotide sequence: TGTGCCAGCAGCTGGAGGGAGGGCCCCACAGATACGCAGTATTTT. As protein: CASSWREGPTDTQYF.

The chain has TRBV27 and TRBJ2-1; maybe TRBD2 (5 bases). V was shortened by 3 bases and J by 6 bases, with 24 bases between the two germline ends. Per the germline V gene, CDR1 is MNHEY and CDR2 is SMNVEV (reference sequence). The CDR3 runs to 18 residues. The CDR3 DNA reads as TGTGCCAGCAGTTTGGGCCGAGGACTTTGGGTCGTGGGCAATGAGCAGTTCTTC. Translated: CASSLGRGLWVVGNEQFF.

The gene calls are TRBV5-1 and TRBJ1-1; 7 bases line up with TRBD1. The V segment lost 8 bases and the J segment 0 bases; nucleotides outside the gene matches: 7. This CDR3 is 14 amino acids long. Per the germline V gene, CDR1 is SGHRS and CDR2 is YFSETQ. DNA of the CDR3: TGCGCCAGTAAGGTTGGGACAGTGAACACTGAAGCTTTCTTT. As protein: CASKVGTVNTEAFF.

V is TRBV10-3 and J is TRBJ2-3, with TRBD2 matching over 10 bases. This CDR3 has 16 residues. Germline trimming cut 3 bases from V and 2 bases from J; bases unmatched to any gene: 5. CDR1 and CDR2 (germline): ENHRY, SYGVKD. CDR3 in amino acids: CAISEPGLADTDTQYF. The CDR3 coding sequence is TGTGCCATCAGTGAACCCGGACTAGCGGACACAGATACGCAGTATTTT.

The chain uses TRBV18 and TRBJ2-2; 9 bases line up with TRBD1. The J segment lost 2 bases and the V segment lost 0 bases, leaving 1 base of the junction unmatched. Germline V gene data show CDR1 as KGHSH and CDR2 as LQKENI. This CDR3 has 16 amino acids. The CDR3: CASSPPTGGNTGELFF. The CDR3 DNA follows: TGTGCCAGCTCACCACCGACAGGGGGAAACACCGGGGAGCTGTTTTTT.

The CDR3, as DNA: TGTGCCAGGACTAGCGGGACGACAGATACGCAGTATTTT. Amino acids: CARTSGTTDTQYF. This chain uses TRBV2 with TRBJ2-3, with 11 bases lining up with TRBD2. The CDR3 spans 13 residues. J gave up 3 bases and V 9 bases, and 2 bases lay outside the gene matches. Germline V lookup: CDR1 SNHLY, CDR2 FYNNEI. Drawing the rest from reference TRBV2 and TRBJ2-3, the complete variable domain is EPEVTQTPSHQVTQMGQEVILRCVPISNHLYFYWYRQILGQKVEFLVSFYNNEISEKSEIFDDQFSVERPDGSNFTLKIRSTKLEDSAMYFCARTSGTTDTQYFGPGTRLTVL.